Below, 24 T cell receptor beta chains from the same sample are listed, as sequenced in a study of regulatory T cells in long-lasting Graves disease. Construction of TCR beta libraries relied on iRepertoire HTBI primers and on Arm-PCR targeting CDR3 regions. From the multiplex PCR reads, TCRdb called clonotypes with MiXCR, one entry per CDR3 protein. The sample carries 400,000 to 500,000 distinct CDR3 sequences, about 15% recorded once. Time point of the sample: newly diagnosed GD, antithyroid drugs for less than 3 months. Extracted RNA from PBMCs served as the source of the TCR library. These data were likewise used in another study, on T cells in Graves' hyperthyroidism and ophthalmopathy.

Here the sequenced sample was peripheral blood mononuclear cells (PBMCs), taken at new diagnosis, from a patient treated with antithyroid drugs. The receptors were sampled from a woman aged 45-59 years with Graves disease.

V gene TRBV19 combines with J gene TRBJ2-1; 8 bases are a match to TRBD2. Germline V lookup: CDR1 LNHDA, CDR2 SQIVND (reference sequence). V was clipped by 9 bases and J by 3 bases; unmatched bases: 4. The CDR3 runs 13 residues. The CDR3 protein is CASGRANYNEQFF. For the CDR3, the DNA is TGTGCCAGCGGGAGGGCCAACTACAATGAGCAGTTCTTC. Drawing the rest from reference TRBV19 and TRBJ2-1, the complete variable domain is DGGITQSPKYLFRKEGQNVTLSCEQNLNHDAMYWYRQDPGQGLRLIYYSQIVNDFQKGDIAEGYSVSREKKESFPLTVTSAQKNPTAFYLCASGRANYNEQFFGPGTRLTVL.

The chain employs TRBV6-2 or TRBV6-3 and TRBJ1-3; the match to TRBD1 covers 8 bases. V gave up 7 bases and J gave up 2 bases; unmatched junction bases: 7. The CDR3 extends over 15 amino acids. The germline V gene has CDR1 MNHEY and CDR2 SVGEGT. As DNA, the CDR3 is TGTGCCAGCACTGGACAGGGCTCCGCTGGAAACACCATATATTTT. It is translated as CASTGQGSAGNTIYF.

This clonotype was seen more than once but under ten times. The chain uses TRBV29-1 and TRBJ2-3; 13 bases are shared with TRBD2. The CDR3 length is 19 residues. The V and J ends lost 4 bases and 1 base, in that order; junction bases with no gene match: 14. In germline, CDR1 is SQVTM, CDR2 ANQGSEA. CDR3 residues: CSVAPLLAGGPGGTDTQYF. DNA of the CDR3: TGCAGCGTTGCTCCTCTACTAGCGGGAGGGCCGGGCGGCACAGATACGCAGTATTTT.

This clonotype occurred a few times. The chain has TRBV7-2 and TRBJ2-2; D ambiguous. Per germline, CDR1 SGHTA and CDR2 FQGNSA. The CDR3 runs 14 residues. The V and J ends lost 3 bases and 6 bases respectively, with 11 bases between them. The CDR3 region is CASSFYDRAGELFF. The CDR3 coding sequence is TGTGCCAGCAGCTTTTATGATAGGGCCGGGGAGCTGTTTTTT.

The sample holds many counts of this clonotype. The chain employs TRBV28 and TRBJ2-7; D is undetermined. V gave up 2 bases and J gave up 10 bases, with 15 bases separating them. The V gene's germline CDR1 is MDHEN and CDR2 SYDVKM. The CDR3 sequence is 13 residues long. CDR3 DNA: TGTGCCAGCAGTTTACTGGGCTACCCGATCCAGTACTTC. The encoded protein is CASSLLGYPIQYF. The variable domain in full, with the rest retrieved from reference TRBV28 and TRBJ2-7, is DVKVTQSSRYLVKRTGEKVFLECVQDMDHENMFWYRQDPGLGLRLIYFSYDVKMKEKGDIPEGYSVSREKKERFSLILESASTNQTSMYLCASSLLGYPIQYFGPGTRLTVT.

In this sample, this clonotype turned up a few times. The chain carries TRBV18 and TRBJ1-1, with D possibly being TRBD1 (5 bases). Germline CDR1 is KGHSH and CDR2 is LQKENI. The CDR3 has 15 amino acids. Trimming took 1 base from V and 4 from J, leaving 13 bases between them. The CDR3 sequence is CASSPQGTPGTEAFF. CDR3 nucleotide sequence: TGTGCCAGCTCACCACAAGGGACCCCGGGCACTGAAGCTTTCTTT.

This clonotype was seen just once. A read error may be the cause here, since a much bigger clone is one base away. This chain's CDR3 is CASSPDTRETQYF. The CDR3 nucleotides read TGTGCCAGCAGCCCAGACACCCGGGAGACCCAGTACTTC. V gene TRBV6-2 or TRBV6-3 combines with J gene TRBJ2-5; D not resolved. The V and J ends lost 6 bases and 5 bases respectively, with 13 bases between them. Germline CDR1 and CDR2: MNHEY and SVGEGT. This CDR3 spans 13 amino acids.

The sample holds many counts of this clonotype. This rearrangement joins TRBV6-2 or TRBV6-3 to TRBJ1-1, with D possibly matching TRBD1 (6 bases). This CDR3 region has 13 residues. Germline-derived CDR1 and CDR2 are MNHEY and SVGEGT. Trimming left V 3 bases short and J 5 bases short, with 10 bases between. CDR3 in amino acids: CASSYQGRTEAFF. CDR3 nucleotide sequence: TGTGCCAGCAGTTATCAGGGGCGAACTGAAGCTTTCTTT.

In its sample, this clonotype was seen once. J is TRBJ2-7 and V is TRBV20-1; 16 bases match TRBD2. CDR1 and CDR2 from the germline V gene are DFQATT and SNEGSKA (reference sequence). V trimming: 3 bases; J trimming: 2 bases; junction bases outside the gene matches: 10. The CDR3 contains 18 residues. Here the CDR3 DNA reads TGCAGTGCTAGTTGGGCCGGGACTAGCGGGAGGGTCCCCTACGAGCAGTACTTC. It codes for CSASWAGTSGRVPYEQYF.

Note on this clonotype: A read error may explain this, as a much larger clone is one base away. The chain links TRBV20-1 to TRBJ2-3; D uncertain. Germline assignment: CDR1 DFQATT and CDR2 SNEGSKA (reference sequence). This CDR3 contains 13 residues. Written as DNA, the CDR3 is TGCAGTGCTAGAGATTCAGGCACAGATGCGCAGTATTTT. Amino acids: CSARDSGTDAQYF.

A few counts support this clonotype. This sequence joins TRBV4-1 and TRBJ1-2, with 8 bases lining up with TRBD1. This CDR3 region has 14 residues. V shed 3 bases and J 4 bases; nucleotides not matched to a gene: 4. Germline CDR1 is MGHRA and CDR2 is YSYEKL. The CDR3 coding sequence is TGCGCCAGCAGCCACCCGGGACAGGTCTATGGCTACACCTTC. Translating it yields CASSHPGQVYGYTF.

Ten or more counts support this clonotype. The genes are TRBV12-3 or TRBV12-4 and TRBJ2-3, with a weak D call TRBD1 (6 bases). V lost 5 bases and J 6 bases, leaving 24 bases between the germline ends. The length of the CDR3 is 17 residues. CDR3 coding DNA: TGTGCCAGCAGTCCCCTCCTCGACAGGCCAACCCCCGATACGCAGTATTTT. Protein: CASSPLLDRPTPDTQYF.

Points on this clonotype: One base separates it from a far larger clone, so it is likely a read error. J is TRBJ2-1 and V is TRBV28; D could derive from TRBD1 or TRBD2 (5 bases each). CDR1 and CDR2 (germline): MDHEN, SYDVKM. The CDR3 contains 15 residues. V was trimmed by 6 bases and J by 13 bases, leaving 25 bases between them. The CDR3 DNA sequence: TGTGCCAGCAGCAACCCCGGGGCTTGGGTGGAGACCCAGTTCTTC. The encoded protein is CASSNPGAWVETQFF. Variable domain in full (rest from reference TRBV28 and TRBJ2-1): DVKVTQSSRYLVKRTGEKVFLECVQDMDHENMFWYRQDPGLGLRLIYFSYDVKMKEKGDIPEGYSVSREKKERFSLILESASTNQTSMYLCASSNPGAWVETQFFGPGTRLTVL.

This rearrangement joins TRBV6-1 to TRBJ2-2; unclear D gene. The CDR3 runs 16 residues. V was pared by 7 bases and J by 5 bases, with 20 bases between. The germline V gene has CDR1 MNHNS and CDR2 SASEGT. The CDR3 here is CASIHFGGDNTGELFF. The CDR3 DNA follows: TGTGCCAGCATTCACTTCGGTGGGGATAATACCGGGGAGCTGTTTTTT.

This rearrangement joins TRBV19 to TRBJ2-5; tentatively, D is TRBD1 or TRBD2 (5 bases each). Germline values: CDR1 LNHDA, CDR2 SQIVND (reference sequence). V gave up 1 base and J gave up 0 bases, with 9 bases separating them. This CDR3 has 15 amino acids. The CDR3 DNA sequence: TGTGCCAGTAGTATAGGGGGGACGGACCAAGAGACCCAGTACTTC. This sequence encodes CASSIGGTDQETQYF.

For the CDR3, the DNA is TGCGCCAGCAGTGAGACACTAGCGGGAGTTAGGTATGAGCAGTTCTTC. Translation: CASSETLAGVRYEQFF. The V gene is TRBV10-2, the J gene TRBJ2-1, with TRBD2 identical over 11 bases. Per the germline V gene, CDR1 is WSHSY and CDR2 is SAAADI. V trimming: 2 bases; J trimming: 8 bases; junction bases outside the gene matches: 8. The CDR3 totals 16 residues.

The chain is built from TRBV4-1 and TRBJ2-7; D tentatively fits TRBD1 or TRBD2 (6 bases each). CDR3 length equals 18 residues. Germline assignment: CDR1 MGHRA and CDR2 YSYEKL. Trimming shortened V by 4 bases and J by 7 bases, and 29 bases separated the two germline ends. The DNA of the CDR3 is TGCGCCAGCAGCCCACATGTGGGGCCTCAGGGGACTTTGGGGGAGCAGTACTTC. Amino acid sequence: CASSPHVGPQGTLGEQYF.

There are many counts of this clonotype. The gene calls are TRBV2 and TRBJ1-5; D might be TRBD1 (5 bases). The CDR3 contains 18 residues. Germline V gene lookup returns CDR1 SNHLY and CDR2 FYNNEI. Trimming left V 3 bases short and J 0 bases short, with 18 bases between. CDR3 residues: CASSDGFGTGVSNQPQHF. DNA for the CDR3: TGTGCCAGCAGTGATGGTTTTGGAACAGGAGTTAGCAATCAGCCCCAGCATTTT.

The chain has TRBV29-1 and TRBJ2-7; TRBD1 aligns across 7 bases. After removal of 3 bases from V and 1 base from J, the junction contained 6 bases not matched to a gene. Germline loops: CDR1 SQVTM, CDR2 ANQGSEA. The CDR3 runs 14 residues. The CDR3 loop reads CSVDGTGESYEQYF. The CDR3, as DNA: TGCAGCGTTGATGGAACAGGGGAGTCCTACGAGCAGTACTTC.

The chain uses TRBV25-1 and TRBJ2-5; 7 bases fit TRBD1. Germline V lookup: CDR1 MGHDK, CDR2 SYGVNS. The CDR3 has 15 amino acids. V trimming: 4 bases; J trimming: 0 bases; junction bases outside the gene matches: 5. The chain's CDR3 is CASSATDRYQETQYF. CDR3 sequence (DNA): TGTGCCAGCAGTGCCACGGACAGGTACCAAGAGACCCAGTACTTC.

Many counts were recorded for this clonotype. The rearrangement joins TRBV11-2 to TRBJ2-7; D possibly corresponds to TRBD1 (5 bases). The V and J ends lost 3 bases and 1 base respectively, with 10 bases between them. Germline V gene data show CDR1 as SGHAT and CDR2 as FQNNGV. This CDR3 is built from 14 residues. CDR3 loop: CASSFGQGSYEQYF. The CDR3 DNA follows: TGTGCCAGCAGCTTCGGTCAGGGATCCTACGAGCAGTACTTC. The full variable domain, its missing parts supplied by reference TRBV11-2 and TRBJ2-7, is EAGVAQSPRYKIIEKRQSVAFWCNPISGHATLYWYQQILGQGPKLLIQFQNNGVVDDSQLPKDRFSAERLKGVDSTLKIQPAKLEDSAVYLCASSFGQGSYEQYFGPGTRLTVT.

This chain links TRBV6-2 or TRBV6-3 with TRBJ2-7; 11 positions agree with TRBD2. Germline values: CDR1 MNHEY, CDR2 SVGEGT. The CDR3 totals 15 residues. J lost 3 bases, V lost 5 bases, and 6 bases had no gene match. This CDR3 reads CASSRHGTSGYEQYF. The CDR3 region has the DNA TGTGCCAGCAGTAGACATGGGACTAGCGGCTACGAGCAGTACTTC.

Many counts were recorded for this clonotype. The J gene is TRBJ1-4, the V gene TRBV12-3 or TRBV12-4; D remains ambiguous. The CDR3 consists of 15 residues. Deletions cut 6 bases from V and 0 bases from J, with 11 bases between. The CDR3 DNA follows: TGTGCCAGCAGCCCGACTCGGACAACTAATGAAAAACTGTTTTTT. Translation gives CASSPTRTTNEKLFF.

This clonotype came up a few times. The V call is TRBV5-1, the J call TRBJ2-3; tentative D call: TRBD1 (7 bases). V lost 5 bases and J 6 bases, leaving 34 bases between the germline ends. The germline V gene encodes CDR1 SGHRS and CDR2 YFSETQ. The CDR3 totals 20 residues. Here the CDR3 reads CASRAPEGAGSVGGHDTQYF. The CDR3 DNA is TGCGCCAGCAGAGCGCCCGAGGGGGCTGGTTCCGTGGGAGGTCATGATACGCAGTATTTT.